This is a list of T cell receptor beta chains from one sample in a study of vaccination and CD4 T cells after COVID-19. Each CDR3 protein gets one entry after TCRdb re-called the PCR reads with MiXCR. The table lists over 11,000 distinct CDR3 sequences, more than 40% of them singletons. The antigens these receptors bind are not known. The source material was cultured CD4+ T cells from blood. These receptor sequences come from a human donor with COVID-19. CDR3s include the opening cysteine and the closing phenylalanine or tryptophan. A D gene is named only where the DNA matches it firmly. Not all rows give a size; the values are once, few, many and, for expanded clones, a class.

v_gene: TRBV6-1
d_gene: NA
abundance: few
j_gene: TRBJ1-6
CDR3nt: TGTGCCAGCAGACCGGACAGAGATTCACCCCTCCACTTT
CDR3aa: CASRPDRDSPLHF

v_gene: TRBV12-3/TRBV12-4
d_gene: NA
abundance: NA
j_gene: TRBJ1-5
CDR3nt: TGTGCCAGCACCAAAGGGTTGAGCAATCAGCCCCAGCATTTT
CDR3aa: CASTKGLSNQPQHF

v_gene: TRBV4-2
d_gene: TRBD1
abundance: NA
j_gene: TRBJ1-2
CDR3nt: TGTGCCAGCAGCCAAGGGTCACCGGACAGGTCCTATGGCTACACCTTC
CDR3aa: CASSQGSPDRSYGYTF

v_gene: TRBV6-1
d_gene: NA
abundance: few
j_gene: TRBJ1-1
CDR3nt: TGTGCCAGCAGTGAAGCAGGGCGGCACACTGAAGCTTTCTTT
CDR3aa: CASSEAGRHTEAFF

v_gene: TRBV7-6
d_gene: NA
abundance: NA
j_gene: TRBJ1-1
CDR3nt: TGTGCCAGCAGCTTACAGGAGAACACTGAAGCTTTCTTT
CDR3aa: CASSLQENTEAFF

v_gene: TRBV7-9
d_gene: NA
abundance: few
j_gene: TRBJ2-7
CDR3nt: TGTGCCAGCAGCTTATATCCAGTAAGCTCCTACGAGCAGTACTTC
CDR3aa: CASSLYPVSSYEQYF

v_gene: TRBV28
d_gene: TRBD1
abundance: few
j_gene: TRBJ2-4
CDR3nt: TGTGCCAGCAGCATAAGACAGGGTCTTTTAGGGGTGGCCAAAAACATTCAGTACTTC
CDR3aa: CASSIRQGLLGVAKNIQYF

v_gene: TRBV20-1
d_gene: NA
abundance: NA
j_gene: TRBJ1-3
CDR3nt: TGCAGTGCCCCTACCGGGGGGGCTGGAAACACCATATATTTT
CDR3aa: CSAPTGGAGNTIYF

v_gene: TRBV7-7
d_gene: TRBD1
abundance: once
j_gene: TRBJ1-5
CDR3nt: TGTGCTAACCGGAAGGGGGCGGGACAGGACACCTTCACTAGCAATCAGCCCCAGCATTTT
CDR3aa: CANRKGAGQDTFTSNQPQHF

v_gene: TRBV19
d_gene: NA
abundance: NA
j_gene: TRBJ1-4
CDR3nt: TGTGCCAGTAGTACCCCTTCGCGGGGAGGCGAAAAACTGTTTTTT
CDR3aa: CASSTPSRGGEKLFF

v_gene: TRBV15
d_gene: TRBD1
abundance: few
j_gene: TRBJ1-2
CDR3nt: TGTGCCACCAGTCCACCCGGGACAGGGATCTATGGCTACACCTTC
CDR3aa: CATSPPGTGIYGYTF

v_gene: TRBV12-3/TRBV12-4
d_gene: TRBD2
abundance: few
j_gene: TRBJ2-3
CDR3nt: TGTGCCAGCAGTCGCAGACTAGCGGGGGGGCCCCCAGATACGCAGTATTTT
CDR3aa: CASSRRLAGGPPDTQYF

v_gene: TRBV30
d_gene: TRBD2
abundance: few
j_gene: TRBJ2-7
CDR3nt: TGTGCCTGGAGTGCCTCAGGGAGGGTTTCCTACGAGCAGTACTTC
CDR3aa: CAWSASGRVSYEQYF

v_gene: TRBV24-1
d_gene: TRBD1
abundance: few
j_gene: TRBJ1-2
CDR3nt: TGTGCCACCAGTGATGCTCCCGGGACAGGGAACTATGGCTACACCTTC
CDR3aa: CATSDAPGTGNYGYTF

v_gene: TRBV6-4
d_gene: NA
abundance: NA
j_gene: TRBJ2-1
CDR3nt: TGTGCCAGCAGTCTTGGCAAGGCGGGCTCCTACAATGAGCAGTTCTTC
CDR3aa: CASSLGKAGSYNEQFF

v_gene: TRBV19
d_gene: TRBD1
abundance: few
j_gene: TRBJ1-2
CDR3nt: TGTGCCAGTAGGACCTGGACAGGGGGCGACTATGGCTACACCTTC
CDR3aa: CASRTWTGGDYGYTF

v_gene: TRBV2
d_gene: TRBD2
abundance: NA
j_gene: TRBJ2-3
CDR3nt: TGTGCCAGCAGTGGGGACAGCGGGTTAGCGGGGGTTACGCAGTATTTT
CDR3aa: CASSGDSGLAGVTQYF

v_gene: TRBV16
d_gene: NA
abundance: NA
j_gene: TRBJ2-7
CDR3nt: TGTGCCAGCAGCCCCGCGAGCGTCGGGGGAGCCTACGAGCAGTACTTC
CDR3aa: CASSPASVGGAYEQYF

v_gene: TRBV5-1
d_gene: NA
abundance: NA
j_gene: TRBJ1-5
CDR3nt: TGCGCCAGCAGCGTAGGGGTCAATCAGCCCCAGCATTTT
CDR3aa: CASSVGVNQPQHF

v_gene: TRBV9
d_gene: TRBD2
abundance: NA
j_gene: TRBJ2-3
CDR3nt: TGTGCCAGCAGTCAAGGACTAGCGGTCGACACAGATACGCAGTATTTT
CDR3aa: CASSQGLAVDTDTQYF

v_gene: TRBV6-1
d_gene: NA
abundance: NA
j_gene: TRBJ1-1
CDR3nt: TGTGCCAGCAGTGAATCCGGAAACACTGAAGCTTTCTTT
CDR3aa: CASSESGNTEAFF

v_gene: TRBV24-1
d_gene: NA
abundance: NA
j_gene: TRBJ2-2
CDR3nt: TGTGCCACCAGTGATTTTAACCGGGGCACGAACACCGGGGAGCTGTTTTTT
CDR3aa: CATSDFNRGTNTGELFF

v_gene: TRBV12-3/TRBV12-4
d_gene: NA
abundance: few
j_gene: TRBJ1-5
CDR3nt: TGTGCCAGCACCACCAGGGCTCCATCTAGCAATCAGCCCCAGCATTTT
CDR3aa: CASTTRAPSSNQPQHF

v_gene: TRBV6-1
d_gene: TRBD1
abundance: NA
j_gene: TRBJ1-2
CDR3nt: TGTGCCAGCAGCAGGACAGGGGGCAACTATGGCTACACCTTC
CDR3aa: CASSRTGGNYGYTF

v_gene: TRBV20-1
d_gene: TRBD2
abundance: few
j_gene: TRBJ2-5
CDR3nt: TGCAGTGCTCTCCCCGGGGGGGTGGGCCAAGAGACCCAGTACTTC
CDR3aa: CSALPGGVGQETQYF

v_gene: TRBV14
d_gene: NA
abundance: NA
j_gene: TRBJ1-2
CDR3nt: TGTGCCAGCAGCCCGCGGGACGGCCGATATGGCTACACCTTC
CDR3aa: CASSPRDGRYGYTF

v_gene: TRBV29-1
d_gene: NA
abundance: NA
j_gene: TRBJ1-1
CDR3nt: TGCAGCGGAGGTCGGGGGAACACTGAAGCTTTCTTT
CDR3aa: CSGGRGNTEAFF

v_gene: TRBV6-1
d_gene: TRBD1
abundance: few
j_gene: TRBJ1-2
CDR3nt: TGTGCCAGCAGAAAGACCGGGACAGATTATGGCTACACCTTC
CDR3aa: CASRKTGTDYGYTF

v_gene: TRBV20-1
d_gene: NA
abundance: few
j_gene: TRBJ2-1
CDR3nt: TGCAGTGCTAGTCTGGGGCGTAGGAATTCCTACAATGAGCAGTTCTTC
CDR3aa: CSASLGRRNSYNEQFF

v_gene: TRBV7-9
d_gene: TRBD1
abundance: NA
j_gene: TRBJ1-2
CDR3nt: TGTGCCAGCAGCCCGGGACAGGGGGCTTTCTATGGCTACACCTTC
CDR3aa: CASSPGQGAFYGYTF

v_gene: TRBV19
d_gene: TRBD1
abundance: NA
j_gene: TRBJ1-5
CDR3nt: TGTGCCAGTATAGGAGGGACAGGATCTTATAGCAATCAGCCCCAGCATTTT
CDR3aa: CASIGGTGSYSNQPQHF